This TCR beta chain was profiled in a study of T cells in Graves' hyperthyroidism and ophthalmopathy. The CDR3 covers 15 residues. Germline V lookup: CDR1 MNHNS, CDR2 SASEGT. Regarding the study as a whole: Most thyroid clonotypes expanded above 0.001 appeared in blood too.

Hyperthyroidism patients were newly diagnosed, had disease duration under 2 months, and were aged 18 to 65 years. Patients showing uncontrolled infection, other autoimmune disease, pregnancy or lactation were ineligible. For the diagnoses, clinical symptoms, serum thyroxine and TRAb, thyroid ultrasound and orbital computed tomography were used. As regards this clonotype: The antigen is not known. The germline gene is not matched at one end of the junction; a read error may be the cause.

From RNA transcripts, TCR beta CDR3 regions were amplified. A first-round RT-PCR of the TCR CDR3 used the HTBI primer set. From the multiplex PCR reads, TCRdb called clonotypes with MiXCR, one entry per CDR3 protein. Among about 840,000 distinct CDR3 sequences listed, 38% were seen once. The source is a man between 18 and 35 years old with Graves' hyperthyroidism. The sample taken for sequencing was blood. The rearrangement uses TRBV6-1 and TRBJ1-2; TRBD1 agrees at 9 bases. The DNA for the CDR3 is TGTGCCAGCAGTCAAGCCACCGGGACAGGGTATGGCTACACCTTC. Translated, it gives CASSQATGTGYGYTF.